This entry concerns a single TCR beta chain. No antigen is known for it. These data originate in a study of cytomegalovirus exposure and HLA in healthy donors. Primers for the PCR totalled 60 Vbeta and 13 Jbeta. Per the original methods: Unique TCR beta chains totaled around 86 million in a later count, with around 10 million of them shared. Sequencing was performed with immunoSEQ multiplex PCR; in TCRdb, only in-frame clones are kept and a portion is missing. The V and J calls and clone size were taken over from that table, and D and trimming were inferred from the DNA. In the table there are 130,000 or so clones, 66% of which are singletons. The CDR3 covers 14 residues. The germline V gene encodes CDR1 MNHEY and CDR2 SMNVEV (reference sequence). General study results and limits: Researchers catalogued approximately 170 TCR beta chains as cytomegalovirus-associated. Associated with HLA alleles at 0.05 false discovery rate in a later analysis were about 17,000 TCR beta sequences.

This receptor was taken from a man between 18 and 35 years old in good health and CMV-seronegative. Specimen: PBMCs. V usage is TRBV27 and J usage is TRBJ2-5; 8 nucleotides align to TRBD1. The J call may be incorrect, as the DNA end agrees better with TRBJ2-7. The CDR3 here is CASRGWTGHYEQYF. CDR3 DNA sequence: TGTGCCAGCAGGGGATGGACAGGGCACTACGAGCAGTACTTC.